This TCR beta chain came from a study of blood T cell repertoires in COVID-19. About the research overall: Researchers got acute and convalescent COVID-19 samples from the United States, Italy and Spain. T cells, B-cell-depleted T cells, or PBMCs provided the cDNA or gDNA that served as material.

Per the original methods: Reference gene primer amplification gave estimated nucleated cell counts. Profiled with immunoSEQ multiplex PCR; TCRdb holds only in-frame clones, not every one. The V and J calls and clone size were taken over from that table, and D and trimming were inferred from the DNA. The data contain just over 150,000 clones, about 93% of them seen just once; the ten biggest clones take up around 4.6%. The origin of this receptor is a woman aged 45 to 65 with acute or convalescent COVID-19. Source material: peripheral blood.

The CDR3 reads CASSQAQDWNSGNTIYF. The CDR3 DNA sequence: TGCGCCAGCAGCCAAGCCCAGGACTGGAACTCTGGAAACACCATATATTTT. V is TRBV4-1 and J is TRBJ1-3; D remains unclear. V gave up 1 base and J gave up 0 bases, with 13 bases separating them. There are 17 residues in the CDR3. Germline V gene sequence: CDR1 MGHRA, CDR2 YSYEKL.